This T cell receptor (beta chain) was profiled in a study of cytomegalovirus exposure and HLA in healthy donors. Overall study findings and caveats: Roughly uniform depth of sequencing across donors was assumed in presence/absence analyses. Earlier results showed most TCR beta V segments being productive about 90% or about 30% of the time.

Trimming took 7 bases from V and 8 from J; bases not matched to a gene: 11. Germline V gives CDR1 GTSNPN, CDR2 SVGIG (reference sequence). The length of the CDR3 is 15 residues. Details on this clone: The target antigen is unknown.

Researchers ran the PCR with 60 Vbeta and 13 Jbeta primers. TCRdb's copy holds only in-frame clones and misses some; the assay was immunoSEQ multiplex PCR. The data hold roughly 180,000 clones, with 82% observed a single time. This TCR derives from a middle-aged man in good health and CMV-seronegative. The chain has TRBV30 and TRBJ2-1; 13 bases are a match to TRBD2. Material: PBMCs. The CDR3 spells CALEPFTSGGDEQFF. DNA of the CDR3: TGTGCCTTAGAACCCTTCACTAGCGGGGGGGATGAGCAGTTCTTC.